Below, 31 T cell receptor beta chains from the same sample are listed, as sequenced in a study of blood T cells in healthy people across ages. The authors ran a second PCR of 7 to 11 cycles using a sample-barcoded 5' primer and a J-beta primer mix. A single record per CDR3 protein comes from TCRdb applying MiXCR to the 5' RACE reads. The sample consists of roughly 1 million distinct CDR3 sequences, approximately 26% of them appearing once. This sample was shared with a second study, whose subject was T cells of mothers and their children.

Sequencing input: blood. The receptor source for this set is a girl aged 2-10 years in good health.

V gene TRBV4-2 combines with J gene TRBJ2-4; a possible D gene is TRBD2 (5 bases). The CDR3 runs to 17 residues. Germline V gives CDR1 LGHNA, CDR2 YNFKEQ. Trimming stripped 3 bases from V and 1 base from J, with 16 bases between. The CDR3 protein is CASSHPNGEEAKNIQYF. The CDR3 nucleotides read TGTGCCAGCAGCCATCCTAACGGGGAAGAGGCCAAAAACATTCAGTACTTC.

This clonotype was counted many times. J is TRBJ2-5 and V is TRBV4-1; no clear D. There are 16 residues in the CDR3. V was shortened by 1 base and J by 1 base, with 13 bases between the two germline ends. The germline V gene encodes CDR1 MGHRA and CDR2 YSYEKL. The DNA of the CDR3 is TGCGCCAGCAGCCAAGTTGAGGTAGTAGGCCAAGAGACCCAGTACTTC. This gives the protein CASSQVEVVGQETQYF.

In its sample, this clonotype was seen many times. The rearrangement uses TRBV12-3 or TRBV12-4 and TRBJ2-5, with 7 bases matching TRBD1. The CDR3 loop spans 13 amino acids. V trimming: 5 bases; J trimming: 5 bases; junction bases outside the gene matches: 5. The DNA for the CDR3 is TGTGCCAGCAGTCCAGACAGGGTGGAGACCCAGTACTTC. Its protein product is CASSPDRVETQYF.

The J gene is TRBJ2-4, the V gene TRBV9; D gene ambiguous. Trimming pared 2 bases from V and 5 bases from J, leaving 8 bases between. Germline CDR1 SGDLS, CDR2 YYNGEE. The CDR3 extends over 13 amino acids. In nucleotides, the CDR3 is TGTGCCAGCAGCGTGGGCAGTGAAAACATTCAGTACTTC. It encodes CASSVGSENIQYF.

The V gene is TRBV6-5, the J gene TRBJ1-2; a possible D gene is TRBD1 (5 bases). Germline CDR1 and CDR2: MNHEY and SVGAGI. The ends were cut back, 7 bases at V and 1 base at J, with 10 bases in the middle. There are 13 residues in the CDR3. CDR3 loop: CASIDSFNYGYTF. The CDR3 nucleotides are TGTGCCAGCATAGACAGCTTTAACTATGGCTACACCTTC.

The chain employs TRBV7-2 and TRBJ1-2; unclear D gene. Per the germline V gene, CDR1 is SGHTA and CDR2 is FQGNSA. The CDR3 consists of 15 residues. The V end was cut by 0 bases, the J end by 0 bases, with 8 bases between. The CDR3 nucleotides are TGTGCCAGCAGCTTAGCCCCCAGTCCTAACTATGGCTACACCTTC. Encoded protein: CASSLAPSPNYGYTF.

Only a few counts were recorded for this clonotype. The chain employs TRBV29-1 and TRBJ1-5, with 10 nucleotides matching TRBD1. V dropped 8 bases and J dropped 2; count of bases not matched to a gene: 12. The germline V gene has CDR1 SQVTM and CDR2 ANQGSEA. This CDR3 comprises 16 residues. CDR3 sequence: CSITLPGTGGNQPQHF. In DNA form, the CDR3 reads TGCAGCATCACCTTGCCCGGGACAGGGGGCAATCAGCCCCAGCATTTT.

This clonotype turned up a few times. This rearrangement joins TRBV12-3 or TRBV12-4 to TRBJ2-3, with D possibly being TRBD2 (6 bases). V lost 9 bases and J lost 4, with 17 bases in between. The CDR3 contains 14 residues. CDR3 nucleotides: TGTGCCAGTTCTAGAGGAGGGGTGGCAGATACGCAGTATTTT. The encoded protein is CASSRGGVADTQYF.

V usage is TRBV11-2 and J usage is TRBJ2-7; no definite D call. The V gene's germline CDR1 is SGHAT and CDR2 FQNNGV. With 6 bases removed from V and 3 bases from J, the gap between germline ends came to 15 bases. The CDR3 is 14 residues long. CDR3 DNA: TGTGCCAGCAGGCCGATAGGCGGCCACTACGAGCAGTACTTC. Translated, it gives CASRPIGGHYEQYF.

The rearrangement joins TRBV2 to TRBJ2-5; the D gene is possibly TRBD2 (5 bases). Germline CDR1 is SNHLY and CDR2 is FYNNEI. The CDR3 spans 12 residues. The V end lost 9 bases, the J end lost 5 bases, and 13 bases lay between the germline ends. CDR3 in DNA: TGTGCCAGGAGGGATCGCTCGGAGACCCAGTACTTC. As protein: CARRDRSETQYF.

The chain carries TRBV9 and TRBJ2-3; D possibly corresponds to TRBD2 (6 bases). Germline CDR1 and CDR2: SGDLS and YYNGEE. V lost 3 bases to trimming and J lost 11 bases, with 10 bases between them. The CDR3 totals 11 residues. The CDR3 nucleotides read TGTGCCAGCAGCGACCGGGGGTTGCAGTATTTT. As protein: CASSDRGLQYF.

The chain joins TRBV5-6 to TRBJ2-3; 9 nucleotides agree with TRBD2. The CDR3 is 15 amino acids. The junction had 5 bases not matched to a gene; V was cut back by 3 bases and J by 3 bases. CDR1 is SGHDT, CDR2 YYEEEE, per germline. The CDR3 DNA sequence: TGTGCCAGCAGCTCGGGACTAGCTTTGACAGATACGCAGTATTTT. Translating it yields CASSSGLALTDTQYF.

The table lists this clonotype with a few counts. The junction does not match germline at one end; this may be a read error. The J gene is TRBJ1-4, the V gene TRBV11-2; D not resolved. Per the germline V gene, CDR1 is SGHAT and CDR2 is FQNNGV. CDR3 length: 14 residues. The CDR3 protein is CASSSPTWNEELFF. The CDR3 DNA reads as TGTGCCAGCAGCTCCCCGACGTGGAATGAAGAACTGTTTTTT.

This clonotype was observed a few times. The CDR3 sequence: CASSDPLAGDEQFF. The CDR3 DNA sequence: TGTGCCAGCAGTGACCCCCTAGCGGGAGATGAGCAGTTCTTC. The chain is built from TRBV6-4 and TRBJ2-1; TRBD2 matches at 10 bases. The CDR3 covers 14 residues. Germline CDR1 and CDR2: MRHNA and SNTAGT. The V and J ends lost 2 bases and 8 bases, in that order; junction bases with no gene match: 3.

This clonotype turned up a few times. V and J are TRBV27 and TRBJ1-5; weak D call: TRBD1 (5 bases). CDR1 is MNHEY, CDR2 SMNVEV, per germline (reference sequence). V lost 2 bases and J lost 5, with 13 bases in between. The CDR3 covers 15 residues. The CDR3 sequence is CASSLGGSGHQPQHF. The CDR3 region has the DNA TGTGCCAGCAGTTTAGGGGGTTCGGGTCATCAGCCCCAGCATTTT.

CDR3 sequence (DNA): TGCAGCGTTAAGGAAGGGGCCCAATCCTACGAGCAGTACTTC. This gives the protein CSVKEGAQSYEQYF. The chain has TRBV29-1 and TRBJ2-5; TRBD1 might be the D (5 bases). The closer fit of TRBJ2-7 to the DNA end suggests the J call may be wrong. The CDR3 is 14 amino acids. Germline V lookup: CDR1 SQVTM, CDR2 ANQGSEA.

This clonotype was observed a handful of times. The chain carries TRBV5-1 and TRBJ2-5; no clear D. This CDR3 spans 15 amino acids. V was clipped by 1 base and J by 5 bases, with 15 bases between them. CDR1 and CDR2 from the germline V gene are SGHRS and YFSETQ. CDR3 amino acids: CASSLTDESPETQYF. Written as DNA, the CDR3 is TGCGCCAGCAGCTTGACCGATGAAAGCCCGGAGACCCAGTACTTC. Complete variable domain (other parts from reference TRBV5-1 and TRBJ2-5): KAGVTQTPRYLIKTRGQQVTLSCSPISGHRSVSWYQQTPGQGLQFLFEYFSETQRNKGNFPGRFSGRQFSNSRSEMNVSTLELGDSALYLCASSLTDESPETQYFGPGTRLLVL.

The genes are TRBV27 and TRBJ1-4; tentative D call: TRBD1 (6 bases). With 4 bases removed from V and 6 bases from J, the gap between germline ends came to 12 bases. In germline, CDR1 is MNHEY, CDR2 SMNVEV (reference sequence). This CDR3 is 14 amino acids long. CDR3 sequence reads: CASSSEGGHEKLFF. For the CDR3, the DNA is TGTGCCAGCAGTTCGGAGGGGGGGCATGAAAAACTGTTTTTT.

This clonotype turned up a few times. The DNA for the CDR3 is TGCAGCGTTGACGATTCCGGAAACAATGAGCAGTTCTTC. Translation: CSVDDSGNNEQFF. The rearrangement links TRBV29-1 to TRBJ2-1; D gene unclear. The CDR3 sequence is 13 residues long. V gave up 3 bases and J gave up 5 bases, with 11 bases separating them. CDR1 is SQVTM, CDR2 ANQGSEA, per germline.

This clonotype turned up a few times. The rearrangement uses TRBV20-1 and TRBJ2-3; either TRBD1 or TRBD2 may supply D (5 bases each). Trimming stripped 0 bases from V and 7 bases from J, with 17 bases between. Germline V gene sequence: CDR1 DFQATT, CDR2 SNEGSKA (reference sequence). The CDR3 length is 15 residues. The CDR3 reads CSARDRDGLLNTQYF. DNA of the CDR3: TGCAGTGCTAGAGATCGGGACGGACTTCTGAATACGCAGTATTTT.

The V and J genes are TRBV12-3 or TRBV12-4 and TRBJ2-7; D gene uncertain. This CDR3 spans 15 amino acids. Trimming cost V 5 bases and J 0 bases, with 14 bases left between them. CDR3 DNA: TGTGCCAGCAGTGCCCGGACGGAAATCTCCTACGAGCAGTACTTC. It translates to CASSARTEISYEQYF.

The V and J genes are TRBV5-6 and TRBJ1-3, with D possibly being TRBD1 (6 bases). CDR1 and CDR2 from the germline V gene are SGHDT and YYEEEE. The CDR3 extends over 15 amino acids. The germline V and J ends were trimmed by 2 bases and 0 bases, with 9 bases remaining between them. The DNA for the CDR3 is TGTGCCAGCAGCTTCATGGACAGCTCTGGAAACACCATATATTTT. Translating it yields CASSFMDSSGNTIYF.

The chain is built from TRBV6-5 and TRBJ2-7, with a possible D match to TRBD2 (5 bases). Germline V gives CDR1 MNHEY, CDR2 SVGAGI. This CDR3 has 12 residues. V lost 7 bases, J lost 5 bases, and 12 bases lay in between. The DNA of the CDR3 is TGTGCCAGCAAAGGAGAGAGGGACGAGCAGTACTTC. It codes for CASKGERDEQYF.

This clonotype showed up just a few times. V gene TRBV12-3 or TRBV12-4 combines with J gene TRBJ2-5; TRBD1 matches at 9 bases. The end of the DNA is better explained by TRBJ2-7, so the J call may be wrong. CDR3 length: 16 amino acids. DNA of the CDR3: TGTGCCAGCAGTTTTATCACAGGGGGCGACTCCTACGAGCAGTACTTC. This sequence encodes CASSFITGGDSYEQYF.

The CDR3 DNA sequence: TGCGCCAGCAGCTTTACTGCAGGGATCAACGAGCAGTACTTC. Translation: CASSFTAGINEQYF. The chain carries TRBV5-1 and TRBJ2-7, with TRBD1 as a possible D gene (5 bases). Trimming pared 2 bases from V and 5 bases from J, leaving 14 bases between. CDR3 length: 14 residues. Per the germline V gene, CDR1 is SGHRS and CDR2 is YFSETQ. The variable domain in full, with the rest retrieved from reference TRBV5-1 and TRBJ2-7, is KAGVTQTPRYLIKTRGQQVTLSCSPISGHRSVSWYQQTPGQGLQFLFEYFSETQRNKGNFPGRFSGRQFSNSRSEMNVSTLELGDSALYLCASSFTAGINEQYFGPGTRLTVT.

The V gene is TRBV5-1, the J gene TRBJ1-4, with D possibly being TRBD1 (5 bases). Per the germline V gene, CDR1 is SGHRS and CDR2 is YFSETQ. The ends were cut back, 2 bases at V and 8 bases at J, with 13 bases in the middle. The CDR3 is made up of 14 amino acids. The CDR3 sequence: CASSFGQDIEKLFF. CDR3 bases: TGCGCCAGCAGCTTTGGGCAGGACATCGAAAAACTGTTTTTT.

The chain links TRBV6-6 to TRBJ1-1; no reliable D call. CDR3 length: 15 amino acids. V was shortened by 0 bases and J by 5 bases, with 13 bases between the two germline ends. Germline V gene data show CDR1 as MNHNY and CDR2 as SVGAGI (reference sequence). This CDR3 reads CASSYSGQAGTEAFF. Here the CDR3 DNA reads TGTGCCAGCAGTTACTCAGGTCAGGCGGGGACTGAAGCTTTCTTT.

Concerning this clonotype itself: The missing conserved phenylalanine or tryptophan at the end of this CDR3 makes a read error likely. The V and J genes are TRBV28 and TRBJ2-1; tentative D call: TRBD2 (5 bases). Trimming pared 3 bases from V and 4 bases from J, leaving 13 bases between. This CDR3 contains 15 residues. The germline gives CDR1 MDHEN, CDR2 SYDVKM. The CDR3 DNA is TGTGCCAGCAGTTTTTTTGGGTCGGGGTACAATGAGCAGTTCTCC. This sequence encodes CASSFFGSGYNEQFS.

This clonotype was counted between two and nine times. The rearrangement links TRBV2 to TRBJ2-5, with D unclear. The J call could be wrong; TRBJ2-7 is a better fit for the DNA end. The CDR3 consists of 13 residues. Germline V gene data show CDR1 as SNHLY and CDR2 as FYNNEI. CDR3 protein: CASSDESPYEQYF. CDR3 bases: TGTGCCAGCAGTGACGAATCTCCGTACGAGCAGTACTTC.

This clonotype has more than one count but fewer than ten. CDR3 DNA: TGTGCCACCCTGGACAGGGAGACCTACGAGCAGTACTTC. This codes for CATLDRETYEQYF. The gene calls are TRBV25-1 and TRBJ2-5; 8 nucleotides line up with TRBD1. The J call may be mistaken, given a closer DNA end match to TRBJ2-7. Per the germline V gene, CDR1 is MGHDK and CDR2 is SYGVNS. The CDR3 is 13 amino acids.

The chain is built from TRBV20-1 and TRBJ2-7, with D perhaps being TRBD1 or TRBD2 (6 bases each). The CDR3 has 15 residues. The V and J ends lost 3 bases and 1 base respectively, with 16 bases between them. Germline assignment: CDR1 DFQATT and CDR2 SNEGSKA (reference sequence). The CDR3 loop reads CSARASEGGSYEQYF. CDR3 DNA sequence: TGCAGTGCTAGGGCGTCAGAGGGGGGATCCTACGAGCAGTACTTC.